These 6 T cell receptor beta chains share one sample of origin, sequenced in a study of human T cells and chemical hapten exposure. Documented time point: patch test 1, 2 weeks after DPC sensitization. Regarding treatment: therapeutic diphenylcyclopropenone sensitization with weekly scalp DPC. TCRdb itself ran the RACE reads through MiXCR, one entry per CDR3 protein. The repertoire has about 120,000 distinct CDR3 sequences, around 15% of them found once; the top ten carry approximately 0.89%. The starting material was whole blood, obtained in connection with sensitization to the hapten diphenylcyclopropenone (DPC). Source of these receptors: a man in his late teens or twenties with alopecia areata. Some clones in this sample may be carry-over from other donors' samples.

This clonotype was seen only a few times. The genes are TRBV3-1 and TRBJ2-1; 10 positions agree with TRBD2. The V segment lost 1 base and the J segment 9 bases; nucleotides outside the gene matches: 6. The germline gives CDR1 LGHDT, CDR2 YNNKEL (reference sequence). The CDR3 sequence is 15 residues long. In DNA, the CDR3 is TGTGCCAGCAGCCAAGCAACTAGCGGGGTAGGTGAGCAGTTCTTC. Translation gives CASSQATSGVGEQFF.

This clonotype was found a few times. This chain connects TRBV5-6 to TRBJ2-1, with 7 bases lining up with TRBD2. The CDR3 is 12 amino acids. With V trimmed by 0 bases and J by 10 bases, 1 base remained unmatched. CDR1 SGHDT and CDR2 YYEEEE come from the germline V gene. This chain's CDR3 is CASSLAGGEQFF. CDR3 sequence (DNA): TGTGCCAGCAGCTTGGCGGGGGGAGAGCAGTTCTTC.

The table lists this clonotype with a few counts. The chain couples TRBV28 to TRBJ2-5, with 7 bases aligning to TRBD2. This CDR3 contains 14 residues. Germline V gene sequence: CDR1 MDHEN, CDR2 SYDVKM. The J segment lost 0 bases and the V segment lost 5 bases, leaving 3 bases of the junction unmatched. The CDR3: CASSPRGNQETQYF. CDR3 coding DNA: TGTGCCAGCAGTCCGCGGGGGAACCAAGAGACCCAGTACTTC.

At least ten counts were recorded for this clonotype. The J gene is TRBJ1-6, the V gene TRBV27, with D maybe TRBD1 (6 bases). Per germline, CDR1 MNHEY and CDR2 SMNVEV (reference sequence). The CDR3 runs 14 residues. Trimming took 7 bases from V and 7 from J, leaving 14 bases between them. CDR3 nucleotides: TGTGCCAGCACCATACGGCAGGGGAATTCACCCCTCCACTTT. Translating gives CASTIRQGNSPLHF.

This clonotype was observed at least ten times. The rearrangement links TRBV4-1 to TRBJ2-5; D remains ambiguous. The CDR3 totals 16 residues. The germline V and J ends were trimmed by 1 base and 2 bases, with 14 bases remaining between them. Germline CDR1 MGHRA, CDR2 YSYEKL. This chain's CDR3 is CASSQAGPVLQETQYF. CDR3 nucleotide sequence: TGCGCCAGCAGCCAAGCTGGCCCTGTTTTACAAGAGACCCAGTACTTC.

The J gene is TRBJ2-7, the V gene TRBV6-6; unclear D gene. The CDR3 runs 17 residues. V was pared by 0 bases and J by 3 bases, with 18 bases between. Germline V gene data show CDR1 as MNHNY and CDR2 as SVGAGI (reference sequence). The CDR3 DNA reads TGTGCCAGCAGTTACTCTGACAAGACCAAGGTTCACTACGAGCAGTACGTC. It encodes CASSYSDKTKVHYEQYV.